This TCR beta chain was sequenced in a study of blood T cells in healthy people across ages. Combining a sample-barcoded 5' primer with a J-beta primer mix, a second PCR ran for about 7 to 11 cycles. Researchers report that a template-switch adaptor with 12 random nucleotides tagged each cDNA molecule. MiXCR, run by TCRdb on the 5' RACE reads, gives a single entry per CDR3 protein. The repertoire includes about a million distinct CDR3 sequences, about 48% of them detected once, and around an eighth sits in the top ten. Caucasian, healthy and from Russia, the donors were aged between roughly 6 and 95. Donors gave ten milliliters of peripheral blood apiece. The CDR3 is made up of 16 amino acids. With V trimmed by 0 bases and J by 4 bases, 8 bases remained unmatched. CDR1 is SGHRS and CDR2 is YFSETQ in the germline V gene. This clonotype was seen only a few times. The antigen is not known. Findings and caveats of the study: Relative to aged donors, long-lived donors carried more naive CD4+ cells and displayed higher diversity.

The TCR originated in a man aged 25-40 years in good health. The sequenced material came from blood. The J gene is TRBJ2-7, the V gene TRBV5-1; TRBD1 agrees at 9 bases. Here the CDR3 reads CASSLGNPGQGYEQYF. CDR3 nucleotides: TGCGCCAGCAGCTTGGGGAATCCGGGACAGGGTTACGAGCAGTACTTC.